A selection of T cell receptor beta chains follows, all from one sample in a study of Tregs in tolerant kidney transplant recipients. The data were produced by immunoSEQ multiplex PCR, yet TCRdb's version contains in-frame clones alone and is incomplete. The repertoire holds around 70,000 clones, with approximately 92% as singletons. Source: CD8+ T cells from blood, taken before the transplant. The source of these receptors is a human donor who received a combined kidney and bone marrow transplant. Both conserved end residues are part of each CDR3. Fields, in order: CDR3 protein, CDR3 DNA, clone size, V gene, D gene, J gene. The D gene is left open where the match is weak. Some rows mark clone size as missing; the rest say once, few, many or name a class of expanded clone.

CDR3aa: CASSSLAWETQYF
CDR3nt: TGTGCCAGCAGCTCTCTGGCCTGGGAGACCCAGTACTTC
abundance: once
v_gene: TRBV7-6
d_gene: -
j_gene: TRBJ2-5

CDR3aa: CASSGLAGGSYEQYF
CDR3nt: TGTGCCAGCAGCGGACTAGCGGGAGGTTCCTACGAGCAGTACTTC
abundance: few
v_gene: TRBV5-6
d_gene: TRBD2
j_gene: TRBJ2-7

CDR3aa: CASSSGHSSYNEQFF
CDR3nt: TGTGCCAGCAGTTCGGGACATAGCTCCTACAATGAGCAGTTCTTC
abundance: once
v_gene: TRBV5-6
d_gene: -
j_gene: TRBJ2-1

CDR3aa: CASSLAQQETQYF
CDR3nt: TGTGCCAGCAGCTTGGCGCAGCAAGAGACCCAGTACTTC
abundance: -
v_gene: TRBV5-6
d_gene: -
j_gene: TRBJ2-5

CDR3aa: CASRPRTSGRYLGEQYF
CDR3nt: TGCGCCAGCAGACCCAGGACTAGCGGGAGATATTTAGGCGAGCAGTACTTC
abundance: -
v_gene: TRBV5-1
d_gene: TRBD2
j_gene: TRBJ2-7

CDR3aa: CASSFQAGAEGAYEQYF
CDR3nt: TGTGCCAGCAGCTTTCAGGCAGGGGCTGAGGGGGCATACGAGCAGTACTTC
abundance: -
v_gene: TRBV5-8
d_gene: TRBD1
j_gene: TRBJ2-7

CDR3aa: CASSLGAGQPQHF
CDR3nt: TGTGCCAGCAGCTTGGGGGCGGGTCAGCCCCAGCATTTT
abundance: -
v_gene: TRBV11-2
d_gene: -
j_gene: TRBJ1-5

CDR3aa: CASSLGAGAYEQYF
CDR3nt: TGTGCCAGCAGCCTGGGGGCAGGGGCCTACGAGCAGTACTTC
abundance: -
v_gene: TRBV7-3
d_gene: -
j_gene: TRBJ2-7

CDR3aa: CASSLATDNTGELFF
CDR3nt: TGTGCCAGCAGCTTAGCCACAGATAACACCGGGGAGCTGTTTTTT
abundance: -
v_gene: TRBV7-6
d_gene: -
j_gene: TRBJ2-2

CDR3aa: CASSTAGGLQYEQYF
CDR3nt: TGTGCCAGCAGCACCGCAGGGGGCCTACAATACGAGCAGTACTTC
abundance: -
v_gene: TRBV9
d_gene: TRBD1
j_gene: TRBJ2-7

CDR3aa: CASSIVKNSGNTIYF
CDR3nt: TGTGCCAGTAGTATAGTCAAAAACTCTGGAAACACCATATATTTT
abundance: -
v_gene: TRBV19
d_gene: -
j_gene: TRBJ1-3

CDR3aa: CASSVFREGNYGYTF
CDR3nt: TGTGCCAGCAGTGTCTTCAGGGAGGGGAACTATGGCTACACCTTC
abundance: -
v_gene: TRBV2
d_gene: -
j_gene: TRBJ1-2

CDR3aa: CASRGLTSTDTQYF
CDR3nt: TGTGCCAGCAGGGGCCTAACTAGCACAGATACGCAGTATTTT
abundance: -
v_gene: TRBV9
d_gene: -
j_gene: TRBJ2-3

CDR3aa: CASSDPGGQETQYF
CDR3nt: TGTGCCAGCAGTGACCCGGGGGGCCAAGAGACCCAGTACTTC
abundance: -
v_gene: TRBV6-1
d_gene: TRBD2
j_gene: TRBJ2-5

CDR3aa: CASSLDGLALNNEQFF
CDR3nt: TGTGCCAGCAGCTTAGACGGGCTAGCGTTAAACAATGAGCAGTTCTTC
abundance: -
v_gene: TRBV7-4
d_gene: -
j_gene: TRBJ2-1

CDR3aa: CASSDRGGANVLTF
CDR3nt: TGTGCCAGCAGTGACCGGGGAGGGGCCAACGTCCTGACTTTC
abundance: -
v_gene: TRBV2
d_gene: -
j_gene: TRBJ2-6

CDR3aa: CASSLEVQITDTQYF
CDR3nt: TGTGCCAGCAGCTTGGAAGTTCAGATCACAGATACGCAGTATTTT
abundance: -
v_gene: TRBV5-6
d_gene: -
j_gene: TRBJ2-3

CDR3aa: CASSSGEREQYF
CDR3nt: TGTGCCAGCAGCTCCGGAGAGCGTGAGCAGTACTTC
abundance: -
v_gene: TRBV5-6
d_gene: -
j_gene: TRBJ2-7

CDR3aa: CATSREGQVPYEQYF
CDR3nt: TGTGCCACCAGCAGAGAGGGACAGGTACCCTACGAGCAGTACTTC
abundance: -
v_gene: TRBV15
d_gene: TRBD1
j_gene: TRBJ2-7

CDR3aa: CASSSGTEAFF
CDR3nt: TGTGCCAGCAGCTCCGGCACTGAAGCTTTCTTT
abundance: -
v_gene: TRBV11-2
d_gene: -
j_gene: TRBJ1-1

CDR3aa: CASGMGAKNEKLFF
CDR3nt: TGTGCCAGTGGTATGGGGGCTAAGAATGAAAAACTGTTTTTT
abundance: -
v_gene: TRBV19
d_gene: -
j_gene: TRBJ1-4

CDR3aa: CASSSNDRAYNEQFF
CDR3nt: TGTGCCAGCAGCTCGAATGACAGGGCCTACAATGAGCAGTTCTTC
abundance: -
v_gene: TRBV7-8
d_gene: TRBD1
j_gene: TRBJ2-1

CDR3aa: CAWSPGAYGYTF
CDR3nt: TGTGCCTGGAGTCCAGGGGCCTATGGCTACACCTTC
abundance: -
v_gene: TRBV30
d_gene: -
j_gene: TRBJ1-2

CDR3aa: CASANNGGSSFSSALHF
CDR3nt: TGTGCCAGCGCAAATAACGGGGGGTCTAGCTTCTCCTCAGCCCTCCACTTT
abundance: -
v_gene: TRBV28
d_gene: -
j_gene: TRBJ1-6

CDR3aa: CASSDGTGVDYGYTF
CDR3nt: TGTGCCAGCAGCGACGGGACAGGGGTGGACTATGGCTACACCTTC
abundance: -
v_gene: TRBV9
d_gene: TRBD1
j_gene: TRBJ1-2

CDR3aa: CASSSPKERGAGEQYF
CDR3nt: TGTGCCAGCAGCTCCCCAAAGGAGCGGGGGGCGGGAGAGCAGTACTTC
abundance: -
v_gene: TRBV28
d_gene: TRBD2
j_gene: TRBJ2-7

CDR3aa: CASSVALAGGDEQFF
CDR3nt: TGTGCCAGCAGCGTAGCCCTAGCGGGAGGTGATGAGCAGTTCTTC
abundance: -
v_gene: TRBV9
d_gene: TRBD2
j_gene: TRBJ2-1

CDR3aa: CASSAGSGNTIYF
CDR3nt: TGTGCCAGCAGTGCCGGCTCTGGAAACACCATATATTTT
abundance: few
v_gene: TRBV6-1
d_gene: -
j_gene: TRBJ1-3

CDR3aa: CASSVGGGDRYEQYF
CDR3nt: TGTGCCAGCAGCGTAGGCGGCGGGGACCGCTACGAGCAGTACTTC
abundance: once
v_gene: TRBV9
d_gene: -
j_gene: TRBJ2-7

CDR3aa: CASSPGNNQPQHF
CDR3nt: TGTGCCAGCAGTCCCGGGAACAATCAGCCCCAGCATTTT
abundance: -
v_gene: TRBV27
d_gene: -
j_gene: TRBJ1-5

CDR3aa: CAISESLTGSSYNEQFF
CDR3nt: TGTGCCATCAGTGAGTCACTGACAGGTAGCTCCTACAATGAGCAGTTCTTC
abundance: -
v_gene: TRBV10-3
d_gene: -
j_gene: TRBJ2-1

CDR3aa: CASSAGPNTGELFF
CDR3nt: TGTGCCAGCAGCGCGGGTCCGAACACCGGGGAGCTGTTTTTT
abundance: -
v_gene: TRBV9
d_gene: -
j_gene: TRBJ2-2

CDR3aa: CASSLRVRETQYF
CDR3nt: TGTGCCAGCAGCTTGCGGGTCCGGGAGACCCAGTACTTC
abundance: -
v_gene: TRBV5-6
d_gene: -
j_gene: TRBJ2-5

CDR3aa: CASSQGLAGARSYNEQFF
CDR3nt: TGTGCCAGCAGCCAGGGACTAGCGGGAGCACGCTCCTACAATGAGCAGTTCTTC
abundance: once
v_gene: TRBV13
d_gene: TRBD2
j_gene: TRBJ2-1

CDR3aa: CASSLTATNEKLFF
CDR3nt: TGTGCCAGCAGCTTAACAGCAACTAATGAAAAACTGTTTTTT
abundance: -
v_gene: TRBV7-6
d_gene: -
j_gene: TRBJ1-4

CDR3aa: CASSQDLSPAGNYGYTF
CDR3nt: TGCGCCAGCAGCCAAGATTTGTCCCCAGCCGGGAACTATGGCTACACCTTC
abundance: -
v_gene: TRBV4-3
d_gene: -
j_gene: TRBJ1-2

CDR3aa: CASSAGTPQETQYF
CDR3nt: TGTGCCAGCAGCGCCGGGACACCTCAAGAGACCCAGTACTTC
abundance: -
v_gene: TRBV9
d_gene: -
j_gene: TRBJ2-5

CDR3aa: CASSSLLIGTGDDEQFF
CDR3nt: TGTGCCAGCAGCTCTCTCCTCATAGGGACAGGGGACGATGAGCAGTTCTTC
abundance: -
v_gene: TRBV7-8
d_gene: TRBD1
j_gene: TRBJ2-1

CDR3aa: CASSLDRGYEQYF
CDR3nt: TGCGCCAGCAGCTTGGACAGGGGTTACGAGCAGTACTTC
abundance: -
v_gene: TRBV5-1
d_gene: TRBD1
j_gene: TRBJ2-7

CDR3aa: CASSGGQQTNQPQHF
CDR3nt: TGTGCCAGCAGCGGAGGACAGCAGACTAATCAGCCCCAGCATTTT
abundance: -
v_gene: TRBV5-8
d_gene: -
j_gene: TRBJ1-5

CDR3aa: CASSQTDRVYYEQYF
CDR3nt: TGCGCCAGCAGCCAAACTGACAGAGTCTACTACGAGCAGTACTTC
abundance: -
v_gene: TRBV4-1
d_gene: -
j_gene: TRBJ2-7

CDR3aa: CASRDLAGIQETQYF
CDR3nt: TGTGCCAGCAGGGATCTAGCGGGGATCCAAGAGACCCAGTACTTC
abundance: -
v_gene: TRBV13
d_gene: TRBD2
j_gene: TRBJ2-5

CDR3aa: CASSRRQGAAGNTIYF
CDR3nt: TGTGCCAGCAGCCGTCGACAGGGGGCAGCGGGAAACACCATATATTTT
abundance: -
v_gene: TRBV7-8
d_gene: TRBD1
j_gene: TRBJ1-3

CDR3aa: CASSLTGEVWGYTF
CDR3nt: TGTGCCAGCAGCTTAACAGGGGAGGTTTGGGGCTACACCTTC
abundance: -
v_gene: TRBV11-2
d_gene: TRBD1
j_gene: TRBJ1-2

CDR3aa: CASSLLGGSIYGYTF
CDR3nt: TGTGCCAGCAGCTTACTAGGGGGCTCGATCTATGGCTACACCTTC
abundance: -
v_gene: TRBV7-3
d_gene: TRBD1
j_gene: TRBJ1-2

CDR3aa: CAWSGQLAKNIQYF
CDR3nt: TGTGCCTGGAGTGGGCAGTTAGCCAAAAACATTCAGTACTTC
abundance: -
v_gene: TRBV30
d_gene: -
j_gene: TRBJ2-4

CDR3aa: CASNPGTRGSGELFF
CDR3nt: TGTGCCAGTAACCCCGGGACGAGGGGGTCCGGGGAGCTGTTTTTT
abundance: -
v_gene: TRBV19
d_gene: -
j_gene: TRBJ2-2

CDR3aa: CASSWAVPDRGVEQYF
CDR3nt: TGTGCCAGCAGTTGGGCAGTGCCGGACAGGGGTGTCGAGCAGTACTTC
abundance: -
v_gene: TRBV6-5
d_gene: TRBD1
j_gene: TRBJ2-7

CDR3aa: CASSDHLGPLGAQYF
CDR3nt: TGTGCCAGCAGCGACCACCTCGGACCGCTCGGGGCCCAGTACTTC
abundance: -
v_gene: TRBV6-6
d_gene: -
j_gene: TRBJ2-5

CDR3aa: CASSAGLRPWEQYF
CDR3nt: TGTGCCAGCAGCGCCGGACTGCGTCCGTGGGAGCAGTACTTC
abundance: -
v_gene: TRBV5-4
d_gene: -
j_gene: TRBJ2-7

CDR3aa: CASSQDRGSSYEQYF
CDR3nt: TGCGCCAGCAGCCAAGATCGGGGGAGCTCCTACGAGCAGTACTTC
abundance: -
v_gene: TRBV4-3
d_gene: -
j_gene: TRBJ2-7

CDR3aa: CAWSGGIGGYEQYF
CDR3nt: TGTGCCTGGAGTGGTGGAATTGGCGGCTACGAGCAGTACTTC
abundance: -
v_gene: TRBV30
d_gene: -
j_gene: TRBJ2-7

CDR3aa: CASSFIAGRNDDTQYF
CDR3nt: TGTGCCAGCAGCTTTATAGCGGGAAGGAATGACGATACGCAGTATTTT
abundance: -
v_gene: TRBV7-9
d_gene: TRBD2
j_gene: TRBJ2-3

CDR3aa: CASSITGFGETQYF
CDR3nt: TGTGCCAGTAGTATAACAGGGTTCGGAGAGACCCAGTACTTC
abundance: -
v_gene: TRBV19
d_gene: -
j_gene: TRBJ2-5

CDR3aa: CASSWTGSNEQFF
CDR3nt: TGTGCCAGCAGTTGGACAGGGAGCAATGAGCAGTTCTTC
abundance: -
v_gene: TRBV27
d_gene: TRBD1
j_gene: TRBJ2-1